The rows below give T cell receptor beta chains drawn from one sample of a study of CD8 T cells in ankylosing spondylitis. Via MiXCR, TCRdb re-called the 5' RACE reads, giving one row per CDR3 protein. In the table there are about 42,000 distinct CDR3 sequences, around 3.8% of which are singletons. Sequencing was done on a sample of blood, either unsorted or a sorted T cell fraction (not recorded which). Source of these receptors: a female donor with ankylosing spondylitis or in good health (not recorded which). Each CDR3 is given with its conserved first and last residue. Each record gives: clone size, V gene, D gene, J gene, CDR3 DNA, CDR3 protein. The D gene is left open where the match is weak. The listing skips clone size in some rows; elsewhere it reads once, few, many or a size class.

many	TRBV9	-	TRBJ2-3	TGTGCCAGCAACACTGAAACCTACACAGATACGCAGTATTTT	CASNTETYTDTQYF
many	TRBV9	TRBD1	TRBJ1-1	TGTGCCAGCAGCGGCGACAGGGGTCACACTGAAGCTTTCTTT	CASSGDRGHTEAFF
many	TRBV9	TRBD1	TRBJ1-1	TGTGCCAGCAGTGCACAGGGGGCTCTGCACACTGAAGCTTTCTTT	CASSAQGALHTEAFF
-	TRBV9	-	TRBJ2-3	TGTGCCAGCGAGGGGGGGGGCACAGATACGCAGTATTTT	CASEGGGTDTQYF
many	TRBV9	-	TRBJ2-1	TGTGCCAGCAGCCCCTACCTGGGGACCTACAATGAGCAGTTCTTC	CASSPYLGTYNEQFF
few	TRBV9	TRBD2	TRBJ2-2	TGTGCCAGCAGCAGGGCGGGGGGAAGCACCGGGGAGCTGTTTTTT	CASSRAGGSTGELFF
many	TRBV9	-	TRBJ2-7	TGTGCCAGCAGTCGTGAGGGTCTGGACGAGCAGTACTTC	CASSREGLDEQYF
many	TRBV9	TRBD1	TRBJ1-1	TGTGCCAGCAGCCCCGGGACAGGGGTGTACACTGAAGCTTTCTTT	CASSPGTGVYTEAFF
few	TRBV9	TRBD1	TRBJ2-3	TGTGCCAGCAGCGACGGACAGGGAAGCACAGATACGCAGTATTTT	CASSDGQGSTDTQYF
many	TRBV9	TRBD1	TRBJ1-2	TGTGCCAGCAGCGGGCAACTCGGGACAGGGGACGGCTACACCTTC	CASSGQLGTGDGYTF
many	TRBV9	-	TRBJ2-5	TGTGCCAGCAGCGTAGATGGGGAGACCCAGTACTTC	CASSVDGETQYF
many	TRBV9	-	TRBJ1-2	TGTGCCAGCAGCCTTGGGATTGGGGACTATGGCTACACCTTC	CASSLGIGDYGYTF
many	TRBV9	TRBD2	TRBJ2-1	TGTGCCAGCAGCGTAGGTCCAGCGGGGGGTTACAATGAGCAGTTCTTC	CASSVGPAGGYNEQFF
many	TRBV9	TRBD2	TRBJ2-5	TGTGCCAGCAGCGTAGGCACTAGCGGGGGGGCGGGGGAGACCCAGTACTTC	CASSVGTSGGAGETQYF
-	TRBV9	-	TRBJ2-7	TGTGCCAGCAGCGTATCCACAGGGTTTGTGGAGCAGTACTTC	CASSVSTGFVEQYF
few	TRBV9	-	TRBJ2-6	TGTGCCAGCAGCGCGGGCGGGGGCCCCTCTGGGGCCAACGTCCTGACTTTC	CASSAGGGPSGANVLTF
many	TRBV9	TRBD1	TRBJ1-1	TGTGCCAGCAGCGTAGGGGGGACAGGGGTGGGCACTGAAGCTTTCTTT	CASSVGGTGVGTEAFF
many	TRBV9	TRBD2	TRBJ2-3	TGTGCCAGCAGCGTAGGTGGGACTAGCCTTGGAGATACGCAGTATTTT	CASSVGGTSLGDTQYF
many	TRBV9	-	TRBJ2-1	TGTGCCAGCAGCGAGGGGAAAGCAGCCTACAATGAGCAGTTCTTC	CASSEGKAAYNEQFF
many	TRBV9	-	TRBJ2-2	TGTGCCAGCAGCGAGGTGTCTGGAATCACCGGGGAGCTGTTTTTT	CASSEVSGITGELFF
many	TRBV9	TRBD1	TRBJ1-1	TGTGCCAGCAGCTGGGGACAGGGTGCTGACACTGAAGCTTTCTTT	CASSWGQGADTEAFF
-	TRBV9	TRBD2	TRBJ2-7	TGTGCCAGCAGCGCAAGCGGGGCTTCCTACGAGCAGTACTTC	CASSASGASYEQYF
many	TRBV9	-	TRBJ2-3	TGTGCCAGCAGCGTAGAGTTTGGGGGTGGCATTACGCAGTATTTT	CASSVEFGGGITQYF
many	TRBV9	TRBD2	TRBJ2-3	TGTGCCAGCAGCGTTAGCGGGGGCAGCACAGATACGCAGTATTTT	CASSVSGGSTDTQYF
medium-sized	TRBV9	-	TRBJ1-2	TGTGCCAGCAGCCCATACGGGGGTGGCTACACCTTC	CASSPYGGGYTF
many	TRBV23-1	-	TRBJ1-1	TGCGCCAGCTCATCCAGGAGTTTGCCTGAAGCTTTCTTT	CASSSRSLPEAFF
many	TRBV7-2	-	TRBJ1-2	TGTGCCAGCAGCTTAAGCCAGGGGATTAACTATGGCTACACCTTC	CASSLSQGINYGYTF
-	TRBV9	TRBD2	TRBJ2-1	TGTGCCAGCAGCGCTGCCGGGACTAGCGGAACTATTCATGAGCAGTTCTTC	CASSAAGTSGTIHEQFF
many	TRBV9	-	TRBJ1-1	TGTGCCAGCAGCGTATCAGGGAGTGACCTGGTGACTGAAGCTTTCTTT	CASSVSGSDLVTEAFF
many	TRBV9	-	TRBJ2-6	TGTGCCAGCAGCGTAGAACTAGAGGGCGCGGGGGCCAACGTCCTGACTTTC	CASSVELEGAGANVLTF
many	TRBV9	TRBD2	TRBJ2-1	TGTGCCAGCAGCGAACCCGATACCCACAGCGGGGGGGCCCTCCCAACCTCCTACAATGAGCAGTTCTTC	CASSEPDTHSGGALPTSYNEQFF
many	TRBV9	-	TRBJ1-1	TGTGCCAGCAGCGTCAGGGTGGCCACTGAAGCTTTCTTT	CASSVRVATEAFF
many	TRBV9	-	TRBJ1-3	TGTGCCAGCAGCCATTCCAGGACCAACACCATATATTTT	CASSHSRTNTIYF
many	TRBV9	-	TRBJ2-5	TGTGCCAGCAGCAATGGTGGGGGCCCCAGGGGGGCCCAGTACTTC	CASSNGGGPRGAQYF
many	TRBV9	TRBD1	TRBJ2-7	TGTGCCAGCAGCGCTCGACAGGGGGCTGGACTACGCGAGCAGTACTTC	CASSARQGAGLREQYF
many	TRBV9	-	TRBJ2-5	TGTGCCAGCAGCGTAGAACTCACTAGCAGGGGGACCCAGTACTTC	CASSVELTSRGTQYF
many	TRBV9	-	TRBJ2-3	TGTGCCAGCAGCGTAGCGGGACACGCCCGCACAGATACGCAGTATTTT	CASSVAGHARTDTQYF